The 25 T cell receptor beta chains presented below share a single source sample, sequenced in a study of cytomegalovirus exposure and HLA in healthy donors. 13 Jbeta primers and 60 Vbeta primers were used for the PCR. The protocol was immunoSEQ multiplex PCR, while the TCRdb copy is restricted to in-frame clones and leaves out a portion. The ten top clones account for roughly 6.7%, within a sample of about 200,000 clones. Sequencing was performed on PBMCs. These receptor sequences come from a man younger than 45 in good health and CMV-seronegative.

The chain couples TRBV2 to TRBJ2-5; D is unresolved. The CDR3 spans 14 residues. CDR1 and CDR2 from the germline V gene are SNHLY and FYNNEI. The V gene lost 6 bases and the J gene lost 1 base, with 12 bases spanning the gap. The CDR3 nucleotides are TGTGCCAGCAGCAGGCAAACTGCCCAAGAGACCCAGTACTTC. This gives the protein CASSRQTAQETQYF.

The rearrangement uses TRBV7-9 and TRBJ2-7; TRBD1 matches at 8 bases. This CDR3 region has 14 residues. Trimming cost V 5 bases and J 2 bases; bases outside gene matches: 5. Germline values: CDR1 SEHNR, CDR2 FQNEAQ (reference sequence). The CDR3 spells CASSPLDRAYEQYF. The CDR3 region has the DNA TGTGCCAGCAGCCCACTGGACAGGGCCTACGAGCAGTACTTC.

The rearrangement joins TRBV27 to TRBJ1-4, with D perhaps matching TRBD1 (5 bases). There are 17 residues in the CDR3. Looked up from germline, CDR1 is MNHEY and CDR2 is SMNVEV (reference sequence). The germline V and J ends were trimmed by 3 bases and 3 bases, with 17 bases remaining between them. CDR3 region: CASSFSMGGDANEKLFF. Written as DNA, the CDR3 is TGTGCCAGCAGTTTTTCAATGGGAGGGGATGCTAATGAAAAACTGTTTTTT.

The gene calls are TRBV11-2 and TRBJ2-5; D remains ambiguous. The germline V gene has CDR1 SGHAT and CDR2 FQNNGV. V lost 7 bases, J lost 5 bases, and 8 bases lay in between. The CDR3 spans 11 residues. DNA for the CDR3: TGTGCCAGCAAAATGCAGGAGACCCAGTACTTC. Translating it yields CASKMQETQYF. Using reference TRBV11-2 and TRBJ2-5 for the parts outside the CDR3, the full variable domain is EAGVAQSPRYKIIEKRQSVAFWCNPISGHATLYWYQQILGQGPKLLIQFQNNGVVDDSQLPKDRFSAERLKGVDSTLKIQPAKLEDSAVYLCASKMQETQYFGPGTRLLVL.

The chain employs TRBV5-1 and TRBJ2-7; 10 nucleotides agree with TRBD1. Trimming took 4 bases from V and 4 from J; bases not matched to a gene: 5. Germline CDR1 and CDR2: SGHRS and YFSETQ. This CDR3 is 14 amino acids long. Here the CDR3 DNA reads TGCGCCAGCAGCGGACCGGGACAGGGGTACGAGCAGTACTTC. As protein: CASSGPGQGYEQYF.

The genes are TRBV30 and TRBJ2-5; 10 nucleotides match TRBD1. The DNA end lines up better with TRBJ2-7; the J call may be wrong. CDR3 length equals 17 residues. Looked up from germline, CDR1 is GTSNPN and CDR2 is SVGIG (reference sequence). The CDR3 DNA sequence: TGTGCCTGGACCCTACCGGGACAGGGGATTTACTCCTACGAGCAGTACTTC. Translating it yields CAWTLPGQGIYSYEQYF.

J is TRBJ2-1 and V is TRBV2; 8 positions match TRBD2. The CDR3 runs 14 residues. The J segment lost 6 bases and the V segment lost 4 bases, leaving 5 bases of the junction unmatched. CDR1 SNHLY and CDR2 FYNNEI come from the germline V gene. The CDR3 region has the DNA TGTGCCAGCAGTGGACTAGCGTCATCCAATGAGCAGTTCTTC. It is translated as CASSGLASSNEQFF.

Here the CDR3 reads CASSYERSSYNEQFF. Written as DNA, the CDR3 is TGTGCCAGCAGTTACGAGAGGAGCTCCTACAATGAGCAGTTCTTC. This sequence joins TRBV6-5 and TRBJ2-1; D unclear. Germline CDR1 is MNHEY and CDR2 is SVGAGI. V was shortened by 2 bases and J by 0 bases, with 8 bases between the two germline ends. CDR3 length: 15 residues.

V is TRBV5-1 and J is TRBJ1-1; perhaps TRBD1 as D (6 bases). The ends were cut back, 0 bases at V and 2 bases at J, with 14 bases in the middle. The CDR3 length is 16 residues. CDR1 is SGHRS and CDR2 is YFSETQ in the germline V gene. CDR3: CASSLERTASNTEAFF. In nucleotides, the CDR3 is TGCGCCAGCAGCTTGGAGAGGACAGCAAGTAACACTGAAGCTTTCTTT. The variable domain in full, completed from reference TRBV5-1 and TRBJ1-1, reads KAGVTQTPRYLIKTRGQQVTLSCSPISGHRSVSWYQQTPGQGLQFLFEYFSETQRNKGNFPGRFSGRQFSNSRSEMNVSTLELGDSALYLCASSLERTASNTEAFFGQGTRLTVV.

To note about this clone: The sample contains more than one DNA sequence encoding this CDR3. CDR3 in amino acids: CAWSVAAGDQPQHF. The CDR3 nucleotides are TGTGCCTGGAGTGTGGCGGCAGGGGATCAGCCCCAGCATTTT. The chain joins TRBV30 to TRBJ1-5; D possibly corresponds to TRBD1 (6 bases). Germline assignment: CDR1 GTSNPN and CDR2 SVGIG (reference sequence). The CDR3 is 14 amino acids. The ends were cut back, 0 bases at V and 5 bases at J, with 11 bases in the middle.

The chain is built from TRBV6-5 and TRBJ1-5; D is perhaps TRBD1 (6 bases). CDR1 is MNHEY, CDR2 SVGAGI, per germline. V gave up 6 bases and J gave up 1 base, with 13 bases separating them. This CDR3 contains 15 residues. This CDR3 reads CASRTGLWSNQPQHF. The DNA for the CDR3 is TGTGCCAGCAGAACAGGGTTGTGGAGCAATCAGCCCCAGCATTTT.

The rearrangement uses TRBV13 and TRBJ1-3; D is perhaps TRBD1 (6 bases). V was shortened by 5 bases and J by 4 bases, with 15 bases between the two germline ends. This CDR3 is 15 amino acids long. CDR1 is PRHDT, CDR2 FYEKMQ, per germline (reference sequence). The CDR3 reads CASSPTGFSGNTIYF. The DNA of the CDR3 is TGTGCCAGCAGCCCCACAGGGTTTTCAGGAAACACCATATATTTT. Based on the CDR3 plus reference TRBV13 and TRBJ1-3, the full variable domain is AAGVIQSPRHLIKEKRETATLKCYPIPRHDTVYWYQQGPGQDPQFLISFYEKMQSDKGSIPDRFSAQQFSDYHSELNMSSLELGDSALYFCASSPTGFSGNTIYFGEGSWLTVV.

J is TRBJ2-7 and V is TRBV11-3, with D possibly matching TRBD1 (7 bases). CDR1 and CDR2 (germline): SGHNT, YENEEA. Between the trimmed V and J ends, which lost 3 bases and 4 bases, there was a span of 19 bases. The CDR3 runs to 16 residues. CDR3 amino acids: CASSLAPTGRIYEQYF. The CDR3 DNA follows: TGTGCCAGCAGCTTGGCCCCGACAGGGAGGATATACGAGCAGTACTTC. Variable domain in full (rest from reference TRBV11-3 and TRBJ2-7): EAGVVQSPRYKIIEKKQPVAFWCNPISGHNTLYWYLQNLGQGPELLIRYENEEAVDDSQLPKDRFSAERLKGVDSTLKIQPAELGDSAVYLCASSLAPTGRIYEQYFGPGTRLTVT.

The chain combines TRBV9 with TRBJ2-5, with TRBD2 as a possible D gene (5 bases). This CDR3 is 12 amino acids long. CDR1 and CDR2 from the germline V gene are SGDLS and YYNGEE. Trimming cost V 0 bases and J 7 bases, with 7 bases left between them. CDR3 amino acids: CASSVAGGTQYF. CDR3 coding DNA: TGTGCCAGCAGCGTAGCTGGAGGGACCCAGTACTTC.

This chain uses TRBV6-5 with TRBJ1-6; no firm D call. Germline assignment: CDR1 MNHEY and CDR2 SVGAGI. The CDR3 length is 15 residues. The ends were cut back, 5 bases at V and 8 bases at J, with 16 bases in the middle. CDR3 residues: CASSPRPESDSPLHF. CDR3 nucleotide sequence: TGTGCCAGCAGTCCCCGTCCCGAGTCGGATTCACCCCTCCACTTT.

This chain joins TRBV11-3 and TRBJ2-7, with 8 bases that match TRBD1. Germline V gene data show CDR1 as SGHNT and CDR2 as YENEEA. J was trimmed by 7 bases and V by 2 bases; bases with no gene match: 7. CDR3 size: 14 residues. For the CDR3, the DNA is TGTGCCAGCAGCTTAAAGACAGGGGTAGGGGAGCAGTACTTC. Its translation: CASSLKTGVGEQYF.

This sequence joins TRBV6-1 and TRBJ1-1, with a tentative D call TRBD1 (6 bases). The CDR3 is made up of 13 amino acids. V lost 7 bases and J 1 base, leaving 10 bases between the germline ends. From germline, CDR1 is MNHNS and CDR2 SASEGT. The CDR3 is CASTLTGNTEAFF. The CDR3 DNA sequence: TGTGCCAGCACCCTGACAGGGAACACTGAAGCTTTCTTT.

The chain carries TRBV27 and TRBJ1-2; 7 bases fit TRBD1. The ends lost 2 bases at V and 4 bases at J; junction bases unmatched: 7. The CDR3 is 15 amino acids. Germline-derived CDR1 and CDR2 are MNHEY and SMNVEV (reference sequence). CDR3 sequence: CASSLGGGSVYGYTF. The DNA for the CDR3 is TGTGCCAGCAGTTTAGGAGGGGGCAGTGTCTATGGCTACACCTTC.

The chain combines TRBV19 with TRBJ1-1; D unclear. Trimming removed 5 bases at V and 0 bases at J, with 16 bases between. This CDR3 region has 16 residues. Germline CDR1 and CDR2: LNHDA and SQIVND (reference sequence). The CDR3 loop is CASSSRTGMVNTEAFF. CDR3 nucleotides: TGTGCCAGTAGTTCCAGGACGGGGATGGTGAACACTGAAGCTTTCTTT.

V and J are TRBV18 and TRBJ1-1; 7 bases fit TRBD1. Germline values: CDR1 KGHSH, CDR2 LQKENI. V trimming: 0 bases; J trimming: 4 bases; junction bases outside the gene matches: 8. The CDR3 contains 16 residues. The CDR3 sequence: CASSPPNWGDSTEAFF. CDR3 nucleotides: TGTGCCAGCTCACCACCGAATTGGGGGGACAGCACTGAAGCTTTCTTT.

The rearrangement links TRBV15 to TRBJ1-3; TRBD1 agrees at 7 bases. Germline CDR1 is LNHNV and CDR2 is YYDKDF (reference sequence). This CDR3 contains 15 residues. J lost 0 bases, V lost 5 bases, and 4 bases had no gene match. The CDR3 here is CATSQGEDSGNTIYF. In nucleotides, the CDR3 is TGTGCCACCAGCCAGGGGGAAGACTCTGGAAACACCATATATTTT.

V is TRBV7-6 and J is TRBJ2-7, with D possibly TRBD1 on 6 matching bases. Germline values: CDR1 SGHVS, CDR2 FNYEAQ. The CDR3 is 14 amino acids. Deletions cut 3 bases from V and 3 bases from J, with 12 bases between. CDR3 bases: TGTGCCAGCAGCTTTGGTGACAGGTACTACGAGCAGTACTTC. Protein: CASSFGDRYYEQYF.

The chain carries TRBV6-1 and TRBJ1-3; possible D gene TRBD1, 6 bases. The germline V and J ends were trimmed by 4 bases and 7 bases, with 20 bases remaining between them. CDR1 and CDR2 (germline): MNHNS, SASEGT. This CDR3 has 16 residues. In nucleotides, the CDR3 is TGTGCCAGCAGTGGAAACAGGGTCTTGAGTGCGAACACCATATATTTT. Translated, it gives CASSGNRVLSANTIYF.

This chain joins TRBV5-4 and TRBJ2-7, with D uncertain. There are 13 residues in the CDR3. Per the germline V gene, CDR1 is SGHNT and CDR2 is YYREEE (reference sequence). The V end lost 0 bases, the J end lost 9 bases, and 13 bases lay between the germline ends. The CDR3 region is CASSLVYERRQYF. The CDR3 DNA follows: TGTGCCAGCAGCTTGGTGTACGAGCGCCGGCAGTACTTC.

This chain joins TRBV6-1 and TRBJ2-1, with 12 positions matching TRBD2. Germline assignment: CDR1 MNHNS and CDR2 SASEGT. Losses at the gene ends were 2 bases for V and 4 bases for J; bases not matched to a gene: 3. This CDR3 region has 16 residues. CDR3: CASSEMTSGGYNEQFF. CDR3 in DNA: TGTGCCAGCAGTGAAATGACTAGCGGGGGTTACAATGAGCAGTTCTTC.